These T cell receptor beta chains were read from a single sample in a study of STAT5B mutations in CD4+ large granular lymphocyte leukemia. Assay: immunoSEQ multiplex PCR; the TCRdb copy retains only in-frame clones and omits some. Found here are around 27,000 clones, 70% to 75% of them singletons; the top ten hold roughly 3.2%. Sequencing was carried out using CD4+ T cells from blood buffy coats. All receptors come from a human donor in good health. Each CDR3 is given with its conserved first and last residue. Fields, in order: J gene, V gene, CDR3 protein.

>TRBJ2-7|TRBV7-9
CASSLFPGEQYF
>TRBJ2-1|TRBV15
CATSIPGQLNEQFF
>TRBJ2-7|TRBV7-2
CASSPRVANLVGEQYF
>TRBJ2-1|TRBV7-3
CASSYLAGPTDEQFF
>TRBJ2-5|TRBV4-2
CASSQSGEQETQYF
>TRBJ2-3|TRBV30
CAWGSSPPDTQYF
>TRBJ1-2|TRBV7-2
CASRPSMGRDLYGYTF
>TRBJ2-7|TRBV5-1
CASSFGTGDLYEQYF
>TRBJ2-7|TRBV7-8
CASSLGKTGLRPYEQYF
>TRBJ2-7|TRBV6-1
CASSPRTLSYEQYF
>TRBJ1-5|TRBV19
CASSIPVGSNQPQHF
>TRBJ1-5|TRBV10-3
CAIIEGRIQHF
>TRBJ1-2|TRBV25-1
CASSESGGSGYTF
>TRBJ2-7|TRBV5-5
CASSLVVTGGTHEQYF
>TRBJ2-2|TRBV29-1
CSVGGGGTGELFF